These 12 T cell receptor beta chains share one sample of origin, sequenced in a study of blood T cell repertoires in COVID-19. The table came from immunoSEQ multiplex PCR; TCRdb's copy has only in-frame clones and leaves some out. The data contain some 250,000 clones, approximately 80% of them singletons. Sequencing input: peripheral blood. These receptors were collected from a woman of 80 years or more with acute or convalescent COVID-19.

The genes are TRBV18 and TRBJ1-2; D perhaps matches TRBD1 (6 bases). Germline V gives CDR1 KGHSH, CDR2 LQKENI. CDR3 length equals 14 residues. V was shortened by 6 bases and J by 1 base, with 12 bases between the two germline ends. The CDR3 nucleotides read TGTGCCAGCTCTCCCCAGGGGAATAACTATGGCTACACCTTC. Its translation is CASSPQGNNYGYTF.

The rearrangement uses TRBV30 and TRBJ1-4; D is uncertain. This CDR3 comprises 15 residues. V lost 3 bases and J lost 4, with 15 bases in between. Germline CDR1 reads GTSNPN; CDR2 reads SVGIG (reference sequence). The CDR3 loop reads CAWREETEINEKLFF. The CDR3 bases are TGTGCCTGGAGGGAAGAGACGGAGATTAATGAAAAACTGTTTTTT.

The table lists this clone with many counts. The chain combines TRBV6-6 with TRBJ1-5, with a weak D call TRBD1 (6 bases). The CDR3 extends over 16 amino acids. Trimming took off 4 bases at V and 2 bases at J, with 15 bases between the two ends. The germline V gene encodes CDR1 MNHNY and CDR2 SVGAGI (reference sequence). CDR3 loop: CASSSPGTPGNQPQHF. The DNA of the CDR3 is TGTGCCAGCAGTTCACCCGGGACACCCGGCAATCAGCCCCAGCATTTT.

V usage is TRBV11-2 and J usage is TRBJ2-2, with D possibly matching TRBD1 (6 bases). Deletions cut 2 bases from V and 8 bases from J, with 21 bases between. CDR1 SGHAT and CDR2 FQNNGV come from the germline V gene. CDR3 length equals 17 residues. The CDR3 reads CASSLTGRQPPGGELFF. The CDR3 bases are TGTGCCAGCAGCTTAACAGGGCGTCAGCCTCCGGGGGGGGAGCTGTTTTTT.

The V gene is TRBV6-6, the J gene TRBJ2-5; TRBD1 is a possible D gene (5 bases). The CDR3 consists of 14 residues. Germline loops: CDR1 MNHNY, CDR2 SVGAGI (reference sequence). Trimming cost V 6 bases and J 4 bases, with 15 bases left between them. The DNA of the CDR3 is TGTGCCAGCAGCCCCGGACACGGACCAGAGACCCAGTACTTC. This codes for CASSPGHGPETQYF.

The V and J genes are TRBV4-1 and TRBJ2-7; 9 bases agree with TRBD1. The CDR3 loop spans 15 amino acids. V dropped 0 bases and J dropped 6; count of bases not matched to a gene: 6. Germline assignment: CDR1 MGHRA and CDR2 YSYEKL. CDR3 region: CASSQERTGVAEQYF. The CDR3 DNA is TGCGCCAGCAGCCAAGAACGGACAGGGGTTGCCGAGCAGTACTTC.

The chain employs TRBV5-1 and TRBJ1-5; D is unresolved. The CDR3 length is 14 residues. Per the germline V gene, CDR1 is SGHRS and CDR2 is YFSETQ. V lost 0 bases and J 9 bases, leaving 13 bases between the germline ends. CDR3 protein: CASSLAAGDWPQHF. CDR3 coding DNA: TGCGCCAGCAGCTTGGCTGCGGGAGATTGGCCCCAGCATTTT.

This clone has more than one count but fewer than ten. The chain employs TRBV7-2 and TRBJ1-3; D is unresolved. The CDR3 length is 14 residues. Germline loops: CDR1 SGHTA, CDR2 FQGNSA. The V and J ends lost 2 bases and 1 base respectively, with 6 bases between them. This CDR3 reads CASSLRGSGNTIYF. CDR3 in DNA: TGTGCCAGCAGCTTACGGGGTTCTGGAAACACCATATATTTT.

J is TRBJ1-1 and V is TRBV11-3; D unresolved. The germline V gene has CDR1 SGHNT and CDR2 YENEEA. Trimming stripped 4 bases from V and 1 base from J, with 7 bases between. The CDR3 totals 13 residues. CDR3 DNA: TGTGCCAGCAGCTCCACGGGGAACACTGAAGCTTTCTTT. Residues: CASSSTGNTEAFF.

The V gene is TRBV6-2 or TRBV6-3, the J gene TRBJ1-1; no definite D call. With 0 bases removed from V and 11 bases from J, the gap between germline ends came to 16 bases. CDR3 length: 14 residues. Germline CDR1 is MNHEY and CDR2 is SVGEGT. The CDR3: CASSYSSGIVEAFF. CDR3 nucleotide sequence: TGTGCCAGCAGTTACTCGTCGGGTATCGTTGAGGCTTTCTTT.

The chain couples TRBV12-3 or TRBV12-4 to TRBJ2-7, with D possibly being TRBD2 (7 bases). Trimming shortened V by 2 bases and J by 5 bases, and 10 bases separated the two germline ends. This CDR3 is 13 amino acids long. CDR3 sequence reads: CASSLRGAHEQYF. The CDR3 region has the DNA TGTGCCAGCAGTTTACGGGGGGCCCACGAGCAGTACTTC.

The chain combines TRBV7-9 with TRBJ1-2; D uncertain. The CDR3 consists of 14 residues. The V end lost 1 base, the J end lost 7 bases, and 13 bases lay between the germline ends. Germline V gene sequence: CDR1 SEHNR, CDR2 FQNEAQ (reference sequence). The CDR3 here is CASSLEVSGFGYTF. The CDR3 DNA reads TGTGCCAGCAGCTTAGAGGTTTCAGGCTTTGGCTACACCTTC.